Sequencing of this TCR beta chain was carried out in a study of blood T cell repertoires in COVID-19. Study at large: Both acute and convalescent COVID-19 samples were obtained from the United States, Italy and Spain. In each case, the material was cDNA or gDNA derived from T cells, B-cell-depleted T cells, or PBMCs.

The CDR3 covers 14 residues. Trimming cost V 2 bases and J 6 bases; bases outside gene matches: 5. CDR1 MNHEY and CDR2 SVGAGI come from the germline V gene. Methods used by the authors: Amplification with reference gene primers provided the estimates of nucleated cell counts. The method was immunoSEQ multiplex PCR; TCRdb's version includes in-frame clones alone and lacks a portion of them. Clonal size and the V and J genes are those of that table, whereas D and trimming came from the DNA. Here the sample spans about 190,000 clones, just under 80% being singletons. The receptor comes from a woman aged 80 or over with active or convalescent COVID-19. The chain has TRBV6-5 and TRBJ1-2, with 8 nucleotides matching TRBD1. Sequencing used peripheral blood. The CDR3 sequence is CASSYQTGVDGYTF. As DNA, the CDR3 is TGTGCCAGCAGTTACCAGACAGGGGTTGATGGCTACACCTTC.